A selection of T cell receptor beta chains follows, all from one sample in a study of CD8+ T cells in alopecia areata. The data were produced by immunoSEQ multiplex PCR, yet TCRdb's version contains in-frame clones alone and is incomplete. The data hold nearly 200,000 clones, with about three fifths observed a single time. The sample in question was CD4+ T cells sorted from blood, obtained at week 24, from a patient treated with tofacitinib. Receptors were obtained from a human donor with alopecia areata. Each CDR3 is given with its conserved first and last residue. Fields, in order: clone size, D gene, V gene, J gene, CDR3 protein, CDR3 DNA. The D gene is left open where the match is weak. Rows give clone size only sometimes, using once, few, many, or a class for an expanded clone.

>-|TRBD2|TRBV28|TRBJ2-1
CASSFSGRGGRWWEQFF
TGTGCCAGCAGTTTTTCTGGGCGGGGGGGCCGATGGTGGGAGCAGTTCTTC
>few|TRBD1|TRBV4-1|TRBJ1-1
CASSQVGGNTEAFF
TGCGCCAGCAGCCAAGTAGGGGGCAACACTGAAGCTTTCTTT
>few|-|TRBV5-6|TRBJ2-6
CASSLPGFGANVLTF
TGTGCCAGCAGCTTGCCAGGGTTCGGGGCCAACGTCCTGACTTTC
>-|-|TRBV29-1|TRBJ2-2
CSATRTSRRELFF
TGCAGCGCAACAAGGACCTCCCGTCGGGAGCTGTTTTTT
>-|-|TRBV15|TRBJ2-5
CATSRDLGEAQYF
TGTGCCACCAGCAGAGATCTTGGAGAGGCCCAGTACTTC
>once|-|TRBV29-1|TRBJ2-5
CSVPKGVKTQYF
TGCAGCGTTCCCAAGGGGGTAAAGACCCAGTACTTC
>-|-|TRBV2|TRBJ2-1
CASSPELNEQFF
TGTGCCAGCAGTCCGGAATTGAATGAGCAGTTCTTC
>-|TRBD1|TRBV30|TRBJ2-2
CAWAKTGSSTGELFF
TGTGCCTGGGCCAAGACAGGGAGTAGCACCGGGGAGCTGTTTTTT
>-|-|TRBV25-1|TRBJ1-4
CASDPGRSLGKLFF
TGTGCCAGTGACCCGGGCCGAAGCCTTGGGAAACTGTTTTTT
>-|-|TRBV2|TRBJ1-1
CASFIEGVTEAFF
TGTGCCAGTTTCATAGAGGGTGTTACTGAAGCTTTCTTT
>-|-|TRBV27|TRBJ2-5
CASSLSQRTNQETQYF
TGTGCCAGCAGTTTATCTCAGCGGACTAACCAAGAGACCCAGTACTTC
>-|TRBD2|TRBV5-1|TRBJ2-3
CASSTSGEADTQYF
TGCGCCAGCAGCACCAGCGGGGAGGCAGATACGCAGTATTTT
>-|-|TRBV5-6|TRBJ2-7
CASSSPGGGLSYEQYF
TGTGCCAGCAGCTCCCCGGGGGGCGGCCTCTCCTACGAGCAGTACTTC